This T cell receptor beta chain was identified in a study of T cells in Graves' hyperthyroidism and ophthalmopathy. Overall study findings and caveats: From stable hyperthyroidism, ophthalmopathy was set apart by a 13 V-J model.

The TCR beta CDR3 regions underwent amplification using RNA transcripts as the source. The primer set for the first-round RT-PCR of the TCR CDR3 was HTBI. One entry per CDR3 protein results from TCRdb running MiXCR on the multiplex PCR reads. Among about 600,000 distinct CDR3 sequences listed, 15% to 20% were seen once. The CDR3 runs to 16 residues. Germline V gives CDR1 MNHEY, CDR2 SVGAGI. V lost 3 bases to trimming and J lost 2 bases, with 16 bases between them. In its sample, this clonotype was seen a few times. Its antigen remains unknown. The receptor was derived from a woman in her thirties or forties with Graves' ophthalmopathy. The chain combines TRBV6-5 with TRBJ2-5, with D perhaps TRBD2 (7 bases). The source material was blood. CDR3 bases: TGTGCCAGCAGTTATCAGATCGGGGGGCTACAAGAGACCCAGTACTTC. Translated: CASSYQIGGLQETQYF.